The T cell receptor (beta chain) under discussion was sequenced for a study of response to subunit inactivated influenza vaccine. Each CDR3 protein gets one entry after TCRdb re-called the RT-PCR reads with MiXCR. Counted here are fewer than 400,000 distinct CDR3 sequences, 21% occurring once; the ten biggest clones make up 9.5% to 13%. CDR3 length equals 15 residues. The ends lost 6 bases at V and 5 bases at J; junction bases unmatched: 12. Germline-derived CDR1 and CDR2 are MNHEY and SVGEGT. This clonotype was picked up a small number of times. Antigen unknown. General study results and limits: Few new T cells, the authors suggested, are recruited by each seasonal influenza vaccination.

V and J are TRBV6-2 or TRBV6-3 and TRBJ1-1; 7 bases fit TRBD1. The TCR sequence derives from a man aged 45-69 years who received an inactivated influenza vaccine. This material consisted of PBMCs from blood, taken about 20 months after vaccination. CDR3 nucleotides: TGTGCCAGCAGGCAGGGGGGTGCCATTGGAACTGAAGCTTTCTTT. Residues: CASRQGGAIGTEAFF.